Below are 5 T cell receptor beta chains sequenced from a single sample in a study of cytomegalovirus exposure and HLA in healthy donors. Libraries were prepared by immunoSEQ multiplex PCR; TCRdb keeps only in-frame clonotypes and omits some of them. This table holds roughly 190,000 clones, more than 70% found once. Material for sequencing was PBMCs. These receptor sequences come from a woman aged 18-29 years in good health and CMV-seronegative.

This clone was observed a few times. The chain is built from TRBV6-1 and TRBJ1-1; 9 bases map to TRBD1. The CDR3 runs to 15 residues. Germline CDR1 MNHNS, CDR2 SASEGT. V gave up 4 bases and J gave up 4 bases; unmatched junction bases: 7. CDR3 in amino acids: CASSAQGTGSTEAFF. In nucleotides, the CDR3 is TGTGCCAGCAGTGCCCAAGGGACAGGGAGCACTGAAGCTTTCTTT.

The chain has TRBV6-1 and TRBJ2-1; 11 nucleotides line up with TRBD2. CDR3 length: 15 amino acids. The V and J ends lost 2 bases and 5 bases, in that order; junction bases with no gene match: 2. Germline V gene sequence: CDR1 MNHNS, CDR2 SASEGT. CDR3 loop: CASSELAGGHNEQFF. CDR3 bases: TGTGCCAGCAGTGAACTAGCGGGGGGCCACAATGAGCAGTTCTTC.

This chain uses TRBV5-1 with TRBJ2-1; TRBD1 matches at 9 bases. Germline lookup yields CDR1 SGHRS and CDR2 YFSETQ. The CDR3 has 15 amino acids. The ends lost 1 base at V and 3 bases at J; junction bases unmatched: 2. CDR3 nucleotides: TGCGCCAGCAGCTTGTACAGGGGGCGCTACAATGAGCAGTTCTTC. It codes for CASSLYRGRYNEQFF.

The CDR3 nucleotides read TGTGCCAGCAGCTCGGACAGGGGGCGCGTTTTTGAGCAGTTCTTC. Translated, it gives CASSSDRGRVFEQFF. The gene calls are TRBV7-9 and TRBJ2-1, with 11 bases fitting TRBD1. J lost 9 bases, V lost 4 bases, and 8 bases had no gene match. The length of the CDR3 is 15 residues. The germline V gene encodes CDR1 SEHNR and CDR2 FQNEAQ (reference sequence).

The chain couples TRBV6-6 to TRBJ2-2; D is uncertain. This CDR3 comprises 15 residues. Germline values: CDR1 MNHNY, CDR2 SVGAGI (reference sequence). Trimming cost V 2 bases and J 2 bases, with 9 bases left between them. The DNA for the CDR3 is TGTGCCAGCAGTTACGGCAGGTCTAACACCGGGGAGCTGTTTTTT. Translation: CASSYGRSNTGELFF.